A selection of T cell receptor beta chains follows, all from one sample in a study of CD8 T cells in Susac syndrome. TCRdb used MiXCR to reprocess the immunoSEQ multiplex PCR reads, holding one entry per CDR3 protein. Of around 85,000 distinct CDR3 sequences in the sample, 85% to 95% were seen once. Sample: CD8+ T cells from PBMCs. The receptors originated from a human donor with Susac syndrome. Each CDR3 is given with its conserved first and last residue. A D gene is named only where the DNA matches it firmly. Rows give clone size only sometimes, using once, few, many, or a class for an expanded clone.

- TRBJ2-7 TRBD1 TRBV9 TGTGCCAGCAGCGTAGCGTCAGGGGGCTACGAGCAGTACTTC CASSVASGGYEQYF
- TRBJ2-7 - TRBV13 TGTGCCAGCAGCCCCCCGCGGTCGAGTGGCCTGAGATCCTACGAGCAGTACTTC CASSPPRSSGLRSYEQYF
few TRBJ2-5 TRBD1 TRBV5-4 TGTGCCAGCAGCGCTGGGACAGGCCAAGAGACCCAGTACTTC CASSAGTGQETQYF
- TRBJ2-5 - TRBV7-8 TGTGCCAGCAGCCCTAAACTAGGGCAAGAGACCCAGTACTTC CASSPKLGQETQYF
- TRBJ2-4 - TRBV13 TGTGCCAGCAGCTTAGGAAGAGGGGTGAAAAACATTCAGTACTTC CASSLGRGVKNIQYF
- TRBJ2-6 - TRBV25-1 TGTGCCAGCAGCTGGGGGTCCGGGGCCAACGTCCTGACTTTC CASSWGSGANVLTF
- TRBJ2-1 TRBD2 TRBV29-1 TGCAGCGTTAGCCTAGCGGGGTACAATGAGCAGTTCTTC CSVSLAGYNEQFF
- TRBJ1-4 TRBD1 TRBV15 TGTGCCACCAGCAGAACCGGGACAGGGGGATGGCAGGAAGGAAAACTGTTTTTT CATSRTGTGGWQEGKLFF
- TRBJ2-5 - TRBV25-1 TGTGCCAGCACAGTGGGGGAGACCCAGTACTTC CASTVGETQYF
- TRBJ1-1 TRBD1 TRBV6-5 TGTGCCAGCAATGACAGGGGCACTGAAGCTTTCTTT CASNDRGTEAFF
- TRBJ2-7 TRBD2 TRBV27 TGTGCCAGCAGTTTTATAGCGGGGCGGCCCTACGAGCAGTACTTC CASSFIAGRPYEQYF
- TRBJ2-2 - TRBV28 TGTGCCAGCAGTCCCCTCAGGGAGCTGTTTTTT CASSPLRELFF
- TRBJ2-1 - TRBV13 TGTGCCAGCAGCTTACTGGAGAATGAGCAGTTCTTC CASSLLENEQFF
- TRBJ1-2 - TRBV29-1 TGCAGCGTTGAAGATGGGGACCCTACCCATGGCTACACCTTC CSVEDGDPTHGYTF
- TRBJ2-4 - TRBV27 TGTGCCAGCAGTGATGTAGCGGAAAACATTCAGTACTTC CASSDVAENIQYF
few TRBJ2-5 - TRBV28 TGTGCCAGCAGGGGAAACATGGAGACCCAGTACTTC CASRGNMETQYF
- TRBJ2-5 - TRBV29-1 TGCAGCGTCGCAGGGGTCGGAGGGGAGACCCAGTACTTC CSVAGVGGETQYF
once TRBJ2-7 TRBD1 TRBV29-1 TGCAGCGTTGAAGTTGGGGACAGACTGTACGAGCAGTACTTC CSVEVGDRLYEQYF
- TRBJ1-2 TRBD1 TRBV5-4 TGTGCCAGCAGCTTGCACAGGGGCGACTATGGCTACACCTTC CASSLHRGDYGYTF
once TRBJ1-5 - TRBV4-1 TGCGCCAGCAGCCAAGGAGGGCGTGGAAGCAATCAGCCCCAGCATTTT CASSQGGRGSNQPQHF